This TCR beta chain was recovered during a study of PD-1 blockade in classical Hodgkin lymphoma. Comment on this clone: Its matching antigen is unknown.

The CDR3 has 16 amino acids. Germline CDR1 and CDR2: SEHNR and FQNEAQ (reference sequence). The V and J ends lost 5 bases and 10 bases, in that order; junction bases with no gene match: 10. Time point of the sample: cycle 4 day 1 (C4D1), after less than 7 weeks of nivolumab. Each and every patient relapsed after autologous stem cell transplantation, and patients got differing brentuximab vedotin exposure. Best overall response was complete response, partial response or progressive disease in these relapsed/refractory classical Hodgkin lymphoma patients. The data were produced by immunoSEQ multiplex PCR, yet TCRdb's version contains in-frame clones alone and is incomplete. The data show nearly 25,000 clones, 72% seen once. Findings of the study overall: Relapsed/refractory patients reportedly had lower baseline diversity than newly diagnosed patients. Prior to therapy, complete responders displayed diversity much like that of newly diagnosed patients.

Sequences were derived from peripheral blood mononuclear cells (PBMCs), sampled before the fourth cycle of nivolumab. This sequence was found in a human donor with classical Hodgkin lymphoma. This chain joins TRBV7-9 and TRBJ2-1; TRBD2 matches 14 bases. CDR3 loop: CASSARLAGGLGEQFF. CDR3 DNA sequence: TGTGCCAGCAGCGCCCGACTAGCGGGGGGGCTTGGGGAGCAGTTCTTC.